This T cell receptor beta chain was found in a study of neurological immune-mediated disorders. Germline V gene lookup returns CDR1 MGHRA and CDR2 YSYEKL. The CDR3 runs to 16 residues. V was clipped by 1 base and J by 2 bases, with 11 bases between them. In TCRdb, the 5' RACE reads were re-called with MiXCR into one record per CDR3 protein. Of about 79,000 distinct CDR3 sequences in the sample, around 14% are singletons; the top ten hold approximately 7.5%. The V call is TRBV4-1, the J call TRBJ1-4; no reliable D call. This receptor was taken from a woman aged 50 to 60 in good health. Sequenced: PBMCs. The CDR3 sequence is CASSQGPGLTNEKLFF. The CDR3 bases are TGCGCCAGCAGCCAAGGGCCAGGCCTTACTAATGAAAAACTGTTTTTT.